Following are 26 T cell receptor beta chains from one sample sequenced in a study of cytomegalovirus exposure and HLA in healthy donors. In the PCR, 60 Vbeta and 13 Jbeta primers were used. Repertoires were generated with immunoSEQ multiplex PCR, while TCRdb's copy carries only in-frame clones and drops some. The table has around 120,000 clones, 80% seen once. The sequenced sample was PBMCs. Every receptor here comes from a woman aged 40 to 55 in good health and CMV-seronegative.

This clone was picked up a small number of times. The chain has TRBV5-4 and TRBJ1-1; 8 bases fit TRBD1. The V segment lost 4 bases and the J segment 4 bases; nucleotides outside the gene matches: 3. This CDR3 spans 13 amino acids. Germline CDR1 and CDR2: SGHNT and YYREEE (reference sequence). This CDR3 is CASSRQGSTEAFF. The DNA of the CDR3 is TGTGCCAGCAGCAGACAGGGGAGCACTGAAGCTTTCTTT.

The V call is TRBV28, the J call TRBJ2-5; D possibly corresponds to TRBD2 (5 bases). The J call may be faulty, since TRBJ2-7 better matches the DNA end. Germline V gene lookup returns CDR1 MDHEN and CDR2 SYDVKM. The CDR3 contains 13 residues. This CDR3 reads CASSLPTRYEQYF. For the CDR3, the DNA is TGTGCCAGCAGTTTACCCACTAGGTACGAGCAGTACTTC.

The chain is built from TRBV13 and TRBJ1-1; the D gene is possibly TRBD1 (5 bases). Germline CDR1 is PRHDT and CDR2 is FYEKMQ (reference sequence). CDR3 length: 14 amino acids. V lost 4 bases and J 8 bases, leaving 17 bases between the germline ends. This chain's CDR3 is CASSYPGPGVEAFF. DNA of the CDR3: TGTGCCAGCAGCTACCCGGGACCGGGGGTAGAAGCTTTCTTT.

The rearrangement joins TRBV6-5 to TRBJ1-2; D unclear. Trimming pared 4 bases from V and 4 bases from J, leaving 13 bases between. Germline loops: CDR1 MNHEY, CDR2 SVGAGI. This CDR3 is 14 amino acids long. The CDR3 sequence: CASSSPARAYGYTF. CDR3 bases: TGTGCCAGCAGTTCTCCAGCGAGAGCCTATGGCTACACCTTC.

J is TRBJ2-2 and V is TRBV5-1; TRBD2 matches 10 bases. The CDR3 covers 16 residues. The germline CDR1 and CDR2 sequences are SGHRS and YFSETQ. V was clipped by 3 bases and J by 5 bases; unmatched bases: 7. CDR3 sequence: CASSSVLAGATGELFF. As DNA, the CDR3 is TGCGCCAGCAGCTCTGTCCTAGCGGGGGCAACCGGGGAGCTGTTTTTT.

The chain couples TRBV7-3 to TRBJ2-2; D gene unclear. V shed 5 bases and J shed 5 bases, with 12 bases lying between them. Germline V gives CDR1 SGHTA, CDR2 FQGTGA. This CDR3 is built from 14 residues. CDR3 sequence (DNA): TGTGCCAGCAGCCCCCTGGCGACAACCGGGGAGCTGTTTTTT. It encodes CASSPLATTGELFF.

The V and J genes are TRBV5-4 and TRBJ2-3; D is possibly TRBD2 (6 bases). The CDR3 contains 14 residues. Per the germline V gene, CDR1 is SGHNT and CDR2 is YYREEE (reference sequence). Trimming left V 2 bases short and J 3 bases short, with 10 bases between. In nucleotides, the CDR3 is TGTGCCAGCAGCTTTCGGGGGAATACAGATACGCAGTATTTT. This codes for CASSFRGNTDTQYF.

This chain joins TRBV28 and TRBJ2-2; maybe TRBD2 (5 bases). Germline CDR1 reads MDHEN; CDR2 reads SYDVKM. The CDR3 runs to 16 residues. The ends were cut back, 4 bases at V and 3 bases at J, with 15 bases in the middle. The CDR3 loop is CASSSPAQADTGELFF. The CDR3, as DNA: TGTGCCAGCAGTTCCCCGGCCCAAGCGGACACCGGGGAGCTGTTTTTT.

CDR3 DNA sequence: TGTGTTTGCGGGCGAGCCTCCTACGAGCAGTACTTC. The encoded protein is CVCGRASYEQYF. This sequence joins TRBV28 and TRBJ2-7, with D possibly being TRBD2 (5 bases). This CDR3 contains 12 residues. Germline V gene lookup returns CDR1 MDHEN and CDR2 SYDVKM.

V usage is TRBV6-1 and J usage is TRBJ2-7; the D gene is possibly TRBD1 (6 bases). V was trimmed by 0 bases and J by 3 bases, leaving 9 bases between them. There are 14 residues in the CDR3. Germline V CDR1 and CDR2: MNHNS, SASEGT. DNA for the CDR3: TGTGCCAGCAGTGAAGCGTTACAGGGCTACGAGCAGTACTTC. Its translation: CASSEALQGYEQYF.

The chain employs TRBV6-5 and TRBJ2-5; weak D call: TRBD2 (7 bases). The CDR3 has 16 residues. Germline V gene data show CDR1 as MNHEY and CDR2 as SVGAGI. The V end lost 0 bases, the J end lost 5 bases, and 16 bases lay between the germline ends. The chain's CDR3 is CASSYSMGGATETQYF. CDR3 in DNA: TGTGCCAGCAGTTACTCGATGGGGGGGGCCACGGAGACCCAGTACTTC.

The chain uses TRBV5-6 and TRBJ1-2; 9 bases map to TRBD1. The CDR3 consists of 13 residues. With 4 bases clipped from V and 5 bases from J, the junction kept 3 bases outside the gene matches. From germline, CDR1 is SGHDT and CDR2 YYEEEE. This chain's CDR3 is CASSRDRVYGYTF. The CDR3 DNA sequence: TGTGCCAGCAGCAGGGACAGGGTATATGGCTACACCTTC. The complete variable domain, with remaining parts taken from reference TRBV5-6 and TRBJ1-2, reads DAGVTQSPTHLIKTRGQQVTLRCSPKSGHDTVSWYQQALGQGPQFIFQYYEEEERQRGNFPDRFSGHQFPNYSSELNVNALLLGDSALYLCASSRDRVYGYTFGSGTRLTVV.

V and J are TRBV9 and TRBJ1-1, with 9 bases that match TRBD1. The trim removed 0 bases at V and 3 bases at J, leaving 9 bases unmatched. Germline CDR1 SGDLS, CDR2 YYNGEE. The CDR3 is 17 amino acids. CDR3 in DNA: TGTGCCAGCAGCGTAGGGGGGACAGGGTGGAAGGACACTGAAGCTTTCTTT. Its translation: CASSVGGTGWKDTEAFF.

As concerns this clone: At one end the junction does not follow the germline gene, possibly because of a read error. The rearrangement links TRBV7-9 to TRBJ1-6, with 10 bases identical to TRBD1. The CDR3 is made up of 16 amino acids. From germline, CDR1 is SEHNR and CDR2 FQNEAQ (reference sequence). The CDR3 coding sequence is TGTTCCAGCAGCTCCGGGACAGGGGCGTTAGTTTCACCCCTCCACTTT. Amino acid sequence: CSSSSGTGALVSPLHF.

The chain links TRBV11-2 to TRBJ2-1, with no clear D. Germline values: CDR1 SGHAT, CDR2 FQNNGV. The V end lost 5 bases, the J end lost 5 bases, and 13 bases lay between the germline ends. This CDR3 has 14 amino acids. DNA of the CDR3: TGTGCCAGCAGCCAGAGGCGGTCTGACAATGAGCAGTTCTTC. Translating it yields CASSQRRSDNEQFF.

The chain employs TRBV9 and TRBJ2-2; 9 positions agree with TRBD2. The CDR3 totals 15 residues. V gave up 4 bases and J gave up 1 base; unmatched junction bases: 2. Germline V gene lookup returns CDR1 SGDLS and CDR2 YYNGEE. CDR3 DNA: TGTGCCAGCAGCAATAGCGGGAGGAACACCGGGGAGCTGTTTTTT. It yields the protein CASSNSGRNTGELFF.

The V gene is TRBV12-5, the J gene TRBJ2-1; 8 nucleotides match TRBD2. After removal of 0 bases from V and 7 bases from J, the junction contained 11 bases not matched to a gene. Germline CDR1 is LGHNT and CDR2 is FRNRAP. The CDR3 sequence is 17 residues long. As DNA, the CDR3 is TGTGCTAGTGGTTTGGTACGATCGGGGGGGGCGCAAAATGAGCAGTTCTTC. Its protein product is CASGLVRSGGAQNEQFF.

This sequence joins TRBV7-3 and TRBJ2-2; 13 positions agree with TRBD2. The trim removed 4 bases at V and 10 bases at J, leaving 9 bases unmatched. The CDR3 has 16 residues. The germline V gene encodes CDR1 SGHTA and CDR2 FQGTGA. Here the CDR3 DNA reads TGTGCCAGCAGCTCAAACGGACTAGCGGGAGAGGAGGAGCTGTTTTTT. It translates to CASSSNGLAGEEELFF.

This chain connects TRBV21-1 to TRBJ2-7; the table's D call, TRBD1, was not checked against the DNA. TRBV21-1 is an annotated pseudogene. CDR3 length: 13 residues. Here the CDR3 reads CASSKEGDYEQYF. The CDR3 region has the DNA TGTGCCAGCAGCAAAGAAGGGGATTACGAGCAGTACTTC.

A single count supports this clone. CDR3 in amino acids: CASSDDRDTEAFF. For the CDR3, the DNA is TGTGCCAGCTCCGATGACAGAGACACTGAAGCTTTCTTT. The chain is built from TRBV18 and TRBJ1-1; possibly TRBD1 for D (5 bases). The V end was cut by 6 bases, the J end by 3 bases, with 11 bases between. The CDR3 extends over 13 amino acids. CDR1 KGHSH and CDR2 LQKENI come from the germline V gene.

The chain carries TRBV5-1 and TRBJ1-1; D is unresolved. Germline CDR1 SGHRS, CDR2 YFSETQ. V lost 2 bases, J lost 1 base, and 12 bases lay in between. The CDR3 is 15 amino acids. The CDR3 loop is CASSFVPNSNTEAFF. CDR3 DNA sequence: TGCGCCAGCAGCTTCGTCCCAAACTCGAACACTGAAGCTTTCTTT.

The V gene is TRBV4-1, the J gene TRBJ2-5, with a tentative D call TRBD2 (5 bases). This CDR3 spans 17 amino acids. Germline CDR1 MGHRA, CDR2 YSYEKL. Trimming stripped 1 base from V and 11 bases from J, with 26 bases between. CDR3 sequence: CASSQGSGVLSRREQYF. For the CDR3, the DNA is TGCGCCAGCAGCCAAGGATCCGGGGTGCTGAGCCGTAGGGAGCAGTACTTC.

V gene TRBV19 combines with J gene TRBJ1-6; perhaps TRBD1 as D (5 bases). CDR3 length: 15 residues. The germline V gene encodes CDR1 LNHDA and CDR2 SQIVND (reference sequence). V shed 5 bases and J shed 1 base, with 9 bases lying between them. The CDR3 loop reads CASSGGSSYNSPLHF. CDR3 nucleotides: TGTGCCAGTAGTGGGGGGTCGTCCTATAATTCACCCCTCCACTTT.

The sample holds a few counts of this clone. The chain uses TRBV28 and TRBJ2-7; 12 nucleotides match TRBD2. The CDR3 runs to 14 residues. The ends lost 5 bases at V and 6 bases at J; junction bases unmatched: 5. Germline CDR1 MDHEN, CDR2 SYDVKM. CDR3 DNA sequence: TGTGCCAGCAGTCGACTAGCGGGAGCGGGCGAGCAGTACTTC. As protein: CASSRLAGAGEQYF.

Note on this clone: Germline and junction disagree at one end, which may indicate a read error. CDR3 sequence (DNA): TGCGCCAGCCGCCAAGACGGGACACCGTACTCCTACAATGAGCAGTTCTTC. It codes for CASRQDGTPYSYNEQFF. V and J are TRBV4-3 and TRBJ2-1; D might be TRBD1 (6 bases). The CDR3 spans 17 residues. Looked up from germline, CDR1 is LGHNA and CDR2 is YSLEER.

Here the CDR3 DNA reads TGCGCCAGCAGCCAATACTTTCAGGGGGGAACCACAGATACGCAGTATTTT. This sequence encodes CASSQYFQGGTTDTQYF. The chain combines TRBV5-1 with TRBJ2-3; maybe TRBD1 (7 bases). Trimming took 4 bases from V and 2 from J, leaving 20 bases between them. The CDR3 loop spans 17 amino acids. Germline loops: CDR1 SGHRS, CDR2 YFSETQ. The variable domain in full, completed from reference TRBV5-1 and TRBJ2-3, reads KAGVTQTPRYLIKTRGQQVTLSCSPISGHRSVSWYQQTPGQGLQFLFEYFSETQRNKGNFPGRFSGRQFSNSRSEMNVSTLELGDSALYLCASSQYFQGGTTDTQYFGPGTRLTVL.